The entry that follows covers one T cell receptor beta chain sequence. Its antigen is currently unknown. V was clipped by 3 bases and J by 4 bases, with 21 bases between them. Per germline, CDR1 ENHRY and CDR2 SYGVKD. This CDR3 has 17 residues. As handled by the study authors: Quality scores were absent from the junction-only immunoSEQ sequences, so filtering differed. Clones were read by immunoSEQ multiplex PCR, and TCRdb kept only the in-frame ones, dropping some. That table supplies the V and J calls and clone size; D and trimming were determined from the DNA. The sample consists of some 200,000 clones, 60% to 75% of them appearing once. The data derive from a study of shared clonotypes between healthy human individuals. Whole-study results and caveats: When compared with the clonotypes that were shared by all four sorted-subset donors, the non-shared clonotypes turned out to have lower generation probabilities.

Material: memory CD4+ T cells sorted from blood. Subset meaning: CD45RA-negative fraction. This receptor was identified in a man under 40 in good health. The chain is built from TRBV10-3 and TRBJ1-1; tentatively, D is TRBD1 (6 bases). CDR3 nucleotide sequence: TGTGCCATCAGTGACCTGAGGGGGGGGAATGTAGGCACTGAAGCTTTCTTT. Translated, it gives CAISDLRGGNVGTEAFF.